This entry is about one T cell receptor beta chain. These data come from a study of blood T cell repertoires in COVID-19. As for the study in general: From T cells, B-cell-depleted T cells, or PBMCs came the material, which was cDNA or gDNA.

The CDR3 extends over 13 amino acids. V was cut by 6 bases and J by 4 bases, with 9 bases left in between. Germline CDR1 and CDR2: MNHEY and SVGEGT. The assay was immunoSEQ multiplex PCR, and TCRdb's table has in-frame clones only and misses some. The table includes roughly 49,000 clones, 85% to 95% detected once. The chain employs TRBV6-2 or TRBV6-3 and TRBJ2-2, with a possible D match to TRBD1 (5 bases). The TCR was taken from a man in his sixties with COVID-19, enrolled during active disease. Specimen: peripheral blood. CDR3 in amino acids: CASSLDSTGELFF. In nucleotides, the CDR3 is TGTGCCAGCAGCCTCGACAGCACCGGGGAGCTGTTTTTT.